This T cell receptor (beta chain) was sequenced during a study of T cells after yellow fever vaccination (dated by TCRdb to the late 2010s). Notes on the research overall: Libraries from fractions with low cell numbers were prepared with the SMART-Seq v4 Ultra Low Input RNA kit. Two healthy male donors made up the cohort, one aged 18 to 30 years and the other aged 30 to 39 years. To follow T-cell clones before and after primary and booster YFV17D yellow fever vaccination, bulk TCR alpha and beta repertoires were sequenced over time. Blood was collected at multiple timepoints before and after primary and secondary immunization, and bulk PBMC replicates and cell subsets were isolated. General findings and caveats noted by the study authors: Only a couple of donors were included in the study, so the extent to which the findings can be generalized is limited. Because abundant contaminating clonotypes from the bulk population could be contained in FACS-sorted repertoires, computational filtering was required. A small share of clonotypes occurred in both CD4 and CD8 compartments, likely arising from convergent recombination. Most clones expanded after primary vaccination (about 95% of CD4 and over 80% of CD8) were re-detected after the booster, suggesting that broad memory maintenance occurred. The secondary T-cell response was weaker than the primary response but faster, peaking on day 5 instead of day 15.

The treatment or condition label of this sample denotes: live attenuated yellow fever vaccine strain. PBMCs were isolated from peripheral blood using a standard Ficoll-Paque protocol. Dynabeads CD4 and CD8 positive selection kits were used to isolate CD4 and CD8 T-cell fractions. TriZol was used to extract RNA from bulk PBMCs, CD4 and CD8 fractions, and dextramer-positive and dextramer-negative fractions. This clonotype was found a few times. Its antigen specificity is not known. Base qualities are not recorded, but no much larger clone differs from it by a single base. Synthesis of TCR cDNA relied on 5'RACE template switching, a step that introduced a universal primer site along with unique molecular identifiers. cDNA synthesis was primed from both the TCR alpha and TCR beta constant segments. Libraries were amplified in two PCR steps, with sample barcodes and sequencing adapters added in the second step. Sequencing of the libraries was done on either Illumina HiSeq 2500 (2x100 bp) or NovaSeq (2x150 bp). The original methods were these. MIGEC handled demultiplexing of reads and collapsing into UMI consensus sequences, while MiXCR performed V(D)J alignment. Vaccine-responding clonotypes were identified with edgeR using replicate PBMC samples, with FDR below 0.01 and a log2 fold change above 5 up to day 15 being required. Each bulk clonotype was labeled CD4 or CD8 based on which sequenced repertoire, CD4 or CD8, contained the clonotype at higher abundance. TCRdb trimmed the raw reads at Q25, called clones with MiXCR and kept productive beta chains. Rows merge per CDR3 protein into single entries with the most common DNA and genes. The V and J calls and clone size are TCRdb's, not the authors'. The sample table shows a few hundred thousand distinct CDR3 sequences, and approximately 13% are seen once. The biggest ten clones account for 0.4% to 0.65% of the sample.

The CDR3 sequence holds 14 residues, the cysteine and phenylalanine included. The CDR3 DNA has 42 bases and is translated from base 1. V has 1 base trimmed and J has 8 bases trimmed; junction bases matching no gene number 9. Sequences SGHDT (CDR1) and YYEEEE (CDR2) are obtained from the germline V gene. The sequence was obtained from a man between 25 and 39 years old who received the YFV17D yellow fever vaccine. The sample consisted of CD4+ T cells sorted from PBMCs, taken 45 days after the yellow fever booster vaccination. The chain links TRBV5-6 with TRBJ2-7; TRBD2 fits 7 bases in the junction. The DNA sequence is TGTGCCAGCAGCTTGACCGGGCGGGGGATGCAGCAGTACTTC. Protein translation: CASSLTGRGMQQYF.